The 15 T cell receptor beta chains given below trace back to one sample, sequenced in a study of blood T cell repertoires in COVID-19. The repertoire was sequenced with immunoSEQ multiplex PCR; TCRdb's copy has only in-frame clones and lacks some. Here the sample spans about 180,000 clones, more than 65% being singletons. Sequenced input: peripheral blood. Source of these receptors: a woman aged 55-69 years with COVID-19, enrolled during active disease.

This clone was recorded a few times. The chain uses TRBV10-3 and TRBJ2-7; no firm D call. The germline V and J ends were trimmed by 6 bases and 1 base, with 7 bases remaining between them. Germline V gene lookup returns CDR1 ENHRY and CDR2 SYGVKD. The CDR3 is made up of 12 amino acids. This chain's CDR3 is CAIRAESYEQYF. The DNA for the CDR3 is TGTGCCATCAGGGCGGAGTCCTACGAGCAGTACTTC.

J is TRBJ1-1 and V is TRBV25-1; no clear D gene. The CDR3 extends over 14 amino acids. Trimming stripped 3 bases from V and 4 bases from J, with 12 bases between. Germline values: CDR1 MGHDK, CDR2 SYGVNS. The CDR3 region is CASSERGIGTEAFF. The CDR3 nucleotides read TGTGCCAGCAGTGAGAGAGGCATCGGCACTGAAGCTTTCTTT.

This sequence joins TRBV6-5 and TRBJ1-5, with D perhaps matching TRBD1 (6 bases). The V gene lost 5 bases and the J gene lost 1 base, with 12 bases spanning the gap. Germline lookup yields CDR1 MNHEY and CDR2 SVGAGI. The CDR3 covers 15 residues. The CDR3 nucleotides read TGTGCCAGCAGTCCTACAGGGACGAGCAATCAGCCCCAGCATTTT. Translated, it gives CASSPTGTSNQPQHF.

In its sample, this clone was seen once. The rearrangement links TRBV2 to TRBJ2-3, with 9 bases identical to TRBD2. The CDR3 extends over 15 amino acids. Germline V gene sequence: CDR1 SNHLY, CDR2 FYNNEI. Losses at the gene ends were 4 bases for V and 5 bases for J; bases not matched to a gene: 7. CDR3 sequence (DNA): TGTGCCAGCAGTGTTGGCGGGGGGGCCATAGATACGCAGTATTTT. This codes for CASSVGGGAIDTQYF. The entire variable domain, with the rest obtained from reference TRBV2 and TRBJ2-3, is as follows: EPEVTQTPSHQVTQMGQEVILRCVPISNHLYFYWYRQILGQKVEFLVSFYNNEISEKSEIFDDQFSVERPDGSNFTLKIRSTKLEDSAMYFCASSVGGGAIDTQYFGPGTRLTVL.

This sequence joins TRBV30 and TRBJ1-4; D ambiguous. Germline loops: CDR1 GTSNPN, CDR2 SVGIG (reference sequence). This CDR3 region has 15 residues. The V gene lost 1 base and the J gene lost 0 bases, with 9 bases spanning the gap. In nucleotides, the CDR3 is TGTGCCTGGAGTGCTACCGGTGCAACTAATGAAAAACTGTTTTTT. Translation gives CAWSATGATNEKLFF. Filled out from reference TRBV30 and TRBJ1-4, the complete variable domain reads SQTIHQWPATLVQPVGSPLSLECTVEGTSNPNLYWYRQAAGRGLQLLFYSVGIGQISSEVPQNLSASRPQDRQFILSSKKLLLSDSGFYLCAWSATGATNEKLFFGSGTQLSVL.

The V gene is TRBV19, the J gene TRBJ2-7; D gene uncertain. Germline values: CDR1 LNHDA, CDR2 SQIVND (reference sequence). The CDR3 runs 14 residues. The V and J ends lost 6 bases and 7 bases respectively, with 19 bases between them. The CDR3 bases are TGTGCCAGTAGGCGTTCCCCCCATTCGGAGGAGCAGTACTTC. Its translation is CASRRSPHSEEQYF.

The rearrangement links TRBV3-1 (or the pseudogene TRBV3-2) to TRBJ1-3, with TRBD1 matching 7 bases. V shed 4 bases, J shed 4 bases, and the junction held 7 bases outside the gene matches. The CDR3 spans 15 residues. Germline V gene lookup returns CDR1 LGHDT and CDR2 YNNKEL (reference sequence). The CDR3, as DNA: TGTGCCAGCAGCCCAGATTCGACAGGGGGAAACACCATATATTTT. Translated, it gives CASSPDSTGGNTIYF.

The chain employs TRBV24-1 and TRBJ1-4, with 10 bases lining up with TRBD1. Per germline, CDR1 KGHDR and CDR2 SFDVKD. Trimming removed 3 bases from V and 7 bases from J; junction bases left unmatched: 4. The CDR3 consists of 15 residues. The CDR3 nucleotides are TGTGCCACCAGTGATCCCGGGACAGGGGTTGAAAAACTGTTTTTT. This encodes CATSDPGTGVEKLFF.

Comments on this clone: One end of the junction varies from germline; a read error may be responsible. This rearrangement joins TRBV18 to TRBJ2-6; possible D gene TRBD2, 6 bases. This CDR3 is built from 12 residues. Per the germline V gene, CDR1 is KGHSH and CDR2 is LQKENI. CDR3 loop: CASSPLMGLTDF. The DNA for the CDR3 is TGTGCCAGCTCACCTTTAATGGGACTGACCGATTTC.

J is TRBJ2-7 and V is TRBV7-2, with D possibly matching TRBD2 (5 bases). V lost 5 bases to trimming and J lost 3 bases, with 20 bases between them. The CDR3 runs to 16 residues. Germline V gives CDR1 SGHTA, CDR2 FQGNSA. The CDR3: CASSPGKFREGYEQYF. CDR3 nucleotides: TGTGCCAGCAGCCCAGGTAAATTTAGAGAGGGCTACGAGCAGTACTTC. The full variable domain, its missing parts supplied by reference TRBV7-2 and TRBJ2-7, is GAGVSQSPSNKVTEKGKDVELRCDPISGHTALYWYRQSLGQGLEFLIYFQGNSAPDKSGLPSDRFSAERTGGSVSTLTIQRTQQEDSAVYLCASSPGKFREGYEQYFGPGTRLTVT.

The chain uses TRBV28 and TRBJ1-1; 10 bases map to TRBD1. The CDR3 spans 13 residues. V was pared by 7 bases and J by 3 bases, with 2 bases of the junction left unmatched. Germline V gene sequence: CDR1 MDHEN, CDR2 SYDVKM. The CDR3 protein is CASKGTGDTEAFF. The DNA for the CDR3 is TGTGCCAGCAAAGGGACAGGGGACACTGAAGCTTTCTTT.

J is TRBJ2-3 and V is TRBV2; TRBD1 might be the D (6 bases). Germline V gene sequence: CDR1 SNHLY, CDR2 FYNNEI. The V end was cut by 2 bases, the J end by 4 bases, with 13 bases between. The CDR3 extends over 15 amino acids. CDR3: CASSEIRRGADTQYF. CDR3 nucleotides: TGTGCCAGCAGTGAAATACGCAGGGGAGCAGATACGCAGTATTTT.

The chain carries TRBV5-5 and TRBJ2-7; 7 positions agree with TRBD2. V lost 4 bases and J lost 4; bases outside the gene matches: 11. The CDR3 contains 15 residues. Germline V gene lookup returns CDR1 SGHKS and CDR2 YYEKEE (reference sequence). CDR3 bases: TGTGCCAGCAGCCCCCGACACGGGGGGAGATACGAGCAGTACGTC. It yields the protein CASSPRHGGRYEQYV.

The rearrangement links TRBV7-2 to TRBJ2-3; D is perhaps TRBD2 (6 bases). Per germline, CDR1 SGHTA and CDR2 FQGNSA. The CDR3 length is 17 residues. V was pared by 5 bases and J by 3 bases, with 21 bases between. The CDR3 DNA follows: TGTGCCAGCAGCGGCGGGACTCCCTCGGGGGTGACAGATACGCAGTATTTT. This translates into CASSGGTPSGVTDTQYF.

J is TRBJ2-1 and V is TRBV28; D perhaps matches TRBD1 (5 bases). The germline V gene has CDR1 MDHEN and CDR2 SYDVKM. There are 11 residues in the CDR3. The germline V and J ends were trimmed by 1 base and 15 bases, with 10 bases remaining between them. The CDR3 DNA is TGTGCCAGCAGTTTATTTGGGGCGACGTTCTTC. It translates to CASSLFGATFF.